The 21 T cell receptor beta chains listed next were all sequenced from one sample in a study of T-cell reconstitution after alpha-beta-depleted transplantation in children listed by TCRdb under 2016. Libraries were built with PCR. Sequenced on an Illumina HiSeq 2500. Molecular barcoding was employed in the preparation of TCR libraries, with unique molecular identifiers being used to normalize TCRbeta repertoire quantification. The public reads were run again by TCRdb, first through fastp at Q25 and then through MiXCR, and only productive beta chains were kept. A single entry per CDR3 protein holds the most common genes and DNA from its merged rows. The sample table holds around 300,000 distinct CDR3 sequences, of which 23% were seen once. Clones ranked in the top ten supply about a tenth of the sample. The meaning of the sample's treatment or condition label: allogeneic hematopoietic cell transplantation with graft depleted of TCRalphabeta T cells and CD19 B cells.

Material: PBMCs, mostly from graft donor cells, obtained 180 days after TCRalphabeta/CD19-depleted stem cell transplant. Receptors were obtained from a male patient younger than 18 who had a stem cell transplant for acute lymphoblastic leukemia, so the T cells may come from the graft donor.

The chain carries TRBV12-3 or TRBV12-4 and TRBJ1-2; no definite D call. Trimming left V 6 bases short and J 3 bases short, with 11 bases between. This CDR3 has 13 amino acids. CDR3 nucleotides: TGTGCCAGCAGCCCAGCCACGCACTATGGCTACACCTTC. This translates into CASSPATHYGYTF.

The chain has TRBV11-2 and TRBJ2-6, with TRBD2 identical over 8 bases. Germline V gene lookup returns CDR1 SGHAT and CDR2 FQNNGV. Trimming removed 2 bases from V and 0 bases from J; junction bases left unmatched: 15. The CDR3 length is 21 residues. CDR3 region: CASSLSERTSYSHSGANVLTF. The CDR3 DNA reads TGTGCCAGCAGCTTATCTGAACGGACTAGCTATTCCCACTCTGGGGCCAACGTCCTGACTTTC.

V and J are TRBV10-3 and TRBJ2-6; 7 bases are a match to TRBD1. This CDR3 comprises 17 residues. The germline V gene encodes CDR1 ENHRY and CDR2 SYGVKD. V was clipped by 0 bases and J by 4 bases; unmatched bases: 6. CDR3 sequence reads: CAISESTGPSGANVLTF. The CDR3 region has the DNA TGTGCCATCAGTGAGTCGACAGGGCCCTCCGGGGCCAACGTCCTGACTTTC.

In nucleotides, the CDR3 is TGTGCCAGTACGCGGCGGGGCAATCAGCCCCAGCATTTT. Protein sequence: CASTRRGNQPQHF. The rearrangement links TRBV19 to TRBJ1-5, with D uncertain. From germline, CDR1 is LNHDA and CDR2 SQIVND (reference sequence). V lost 7 bases and J lost 2, with 9 bases in between. The CDR3 loop spans 13 amino acids.

This rearrangement joins TRBV5-5 to TRBJ2-7; TRBD1 aligns across 7 bases. The CDR3 covers 14 residues. CDR1 is SGHKS, CDR2 YYEKEE, per germline (reference sequence). Trimming took 4 bases from V and 4 from J; bases not matched to a gene: 8. The CDR3 DNA sequence: TGTGCCAGCAGCCAAAACCCGACAGGGTACGAGCAGTACTTC. It specifies CASSQNPTGYEQYF.

The chain employs TRBV9 and TRBJ2-5, with TRBD2 matching over 9 bases. Trimming removed 0 bases from V and 4 bases from J; junction bases left unmatched: 7. The CDR3 contains 16 residues. The V gene's germline CDR1 is SGDLS and CDR2 YYNGEE. The CDR3 reads CASSVDRAGGVETQYF. The CDR3 DNA sequence: TGTGCCAGCAGCGTAGATCGAGCGGGAGGAGTAGAGACCCAGTACTTC.

V usage is TRBV12-3 or TRBV12-4 and J usage is TRBJ1-2; no reliable D call. Trimming took off 5 bases at V and 6 bases at J, with 7 bases between the two ends. The CDR3 runs 11 residues. CDR3 bases: TGTGCCAGCAGTCCCGGTAATGGCTACACCTTC. It yields the protein CASSPGNGYTF.

This clonotype was detected only a few times. The chain employs TRBV15 and TRBJ1-5; D may be TRBD1 (5 bases). The V gene lost 3 bases and the J gene lost 9 bases, with 21 bases spanning the gap. This CDR3 is 16 amino acids long. Germline loops: CDR1 LNHNV, CDR2 YYDKDF (reference sequence). The CDR3 region has the DNA TGTGCCACCAGCAGTATGGGGGGGATGGCGCATCTGCCCCAGCATTTT. Translated, it gives CATSSMGGMAHLPQHF.

This clonotype was picked up a small number of times. The chain has TRBV4-1 and TRBJ2-5; D may be TRBD1 (6 bases). The CDR3 is 18 amino acids. With 0 bases removed from V and 2 bases from J, the gap between germline ends came to 19 bases. CDR1 is MGHRA and CDR2 is YSYEKL in the germline V gene. The CDR3, as DNA: TGCGCCAGCAGCCAAGATCAGAGGGGGTCCCCGGCGCAAGAGACCCAGTACTTC. Amino acid sequence: CASSQDQRGSPAQETQYF.

This clonotype was found a few times. J is TRBJ2-7 and V is TRBV3-1, with a possible D match to TRBD2 (6 bases). CDR1 is LGHDT and CDR2 is YNNKEL in the germline V gene (reference sequence). The CDR3 has 13 amino acids. V gave up 7 bases and J gave up 0 bases, with 10 bases separating them. Written as DNA, the CDR3 is TGTGCCAGCACCCGTAGCGGCTCCTACGAGCAGTACTTC. Protein product: CASTRSGSYEQYF.

V usage is TRBV9 and J usage is TRBJ2-2; possibly TRBD1 for D (6 bases). The V and J ends lost 4 bases and 3 bases respectively, with 10 bases between them. The length of the CDR3 is 14 residues. Per the germline V gene, CDR1 is SGDLS and CDR2 is YYNGEE. The CDR3 nucleotides read TGTGCCAGCAGCATTTGGACAGACACCGGGGAGCTGTTTTTT. Translating it yields CASSIWTDTGELFF.

This clonotype has more than one count but fewer than ten. The chain recombines TRBV7-9 with TRBJ2-3, with D possibly called TRBD1 or TRBD2 (5 bases each). Germline assignment: CDR1 SEHNR and CDR2 FQNEAQ (reference sequence). Deletions cut 4 bases from V and 0 bases from J, with 17 bases between. The CDR3 totals 17 residues. CDR3: CASSSAPRGRSTDTQYF. The CDR3 nucleotides are TGTGCCAGCAGCTCCGCACCCCGGGGACGGAGCACAGATACGCAGTATTTT.

A few counts support this clonotype. This chain uses TRBV5-6 with TRBJ1-6; D is unresolved. From germline, CDR1 is SGHDT and CDR2 YYEEEE. There are 15 residues in the CDR3. V lost 2 bases and J 3 bases, leaving 9 bases between the germline ends. Written as DNA, the CDR3 is TGTGCCAGCAGCTTCCGAGTCGGCTATAATTCACCCCTCCACTTT. The encoded protein is CASSFRVGYNSPLHF.

This chain links TRBV4-2 with TRBJ1-1, with D perhaps matching TRBD1 (5 bases). CDR1 LGHNA and CDR2 YNFKEQ come from the germline V gene. Trimming removed 2 bases at V and 6 bases at J, with 25 bases between. The CDR3 sequence is 18 residues long. In nucleotides, the CDR3 is TGTGCCAGCAGCCAACGACATGGGGGTCTATCCAAAGACTCTGAAGCTTTCTTT. It translates to CASSQRHGGLSKDSEAFF.

The chain is built from TRBV3-1 and TRBJ2-5; possible D gene TRBD1, 5 bases. From germline, CDR1 is LGHDT and CDR2 YNNKEL (reference sequence). The germline V and J ends were trimmed by 3 bases and 3 bases, with 14 bases remaining between them. The CDR3 totals 15 residues. CDR3 in amino acids: CASSHYGQGKETQYF. In DNA form, the CDR3 reads TGTGCCAGCAGCCATTATGGACAAGGGAAAGAGACCCAGTACTTC.

This clonotype was seen a few times. The chain uses TRBV4-1 and TRBJ1-3; tentative D call: TRBD1 (6 bases). CDR1 is MGHRA and CDR2 is YSYEKL in the germline V gene. The CDR3 extends over 17 amino acids. With 4 bases removed from V and 1 base from J, the gap between germline ends came to 17 bases. Here the CDR3 DNA reads TGCGCCAGCAGCCCGAGGGGGAGCGGCAGATCTGGAAACACCATATATTTT. This translates into CASSPRGSGRSGNTIYF.

This clonotype was seen more than once but under ten times. The chain employs TRBV6-5 and TRBJ1-5; 9 bases are a match to TRBD1. This CDR3 is 17 amino acids long. CDR1 MNHEY and CDR2 SVGAGI come from the germline V gene. Trimming removed 2 bases from V and 2 bases from J; junction bases left unmatched: 7. In DNA form, the CDR3 reads TGTGCCAGCAGTTACACTCGGGACAGGGTAGGCAATCAGCCCCAGCATTTT. It codes for CASSYTRDRVGNQPQHF.

The chain combines TRBV5-1 with TRBJ2-1; no reliable D call. This CDR3 comprises 13 residues. Between the trimmed V and J ends, which lost 4 bases and 6 bases, there was a span of 11 bases. Germline CDR1 reads SGHRS; CDR2 reads YFSETQ. The CDR3: CASSANTINEQFF. The CDR3 nucleotides are TGCGCCAGCAGCGCCAACACGATCAATGAGCAGTTCTTC. Full variable domain (rest looked up from reference TRBV5-1 and TRBJ2-1): KAGVTQTPRYLIKTRGQQVTLSCSPISGHRSVSWYQQTPGQGLQFLFEYFSETQRNKGNFPGRFSGRQFSNSRSEMNVSTLELGDSALYLCASSANTINEQFFGPGTRLTVL.

The chain employs TRBV27 and TRBJ2-1; TRBD2 agrees at 8 bases. Unmatched junction bases numbered 15, after V lost 6 bases and J lost 8 bases. This CDR3 has 16 amino acids. CDR1 MNHEY and CDR2 SMNVEV come from the germline V gene (reference sequence). The CDR3 nucleotides are TGTGCCAGCAGCCGCAAGGGGACTAGGCAGGACGATGAGCAGTTCTTC. Translation: CASSRKGTRQDDEQFF.

This clonotype appeared a few times. The gene calls are TRBV7-8 and TRBJ2-7; unclear D gene. The CDR3 covers 14 residues. Germline V gene data show CDR1 as SGHVS and CDR2 as FQNEAQ. V was clipped by 2 bases and J by 3 bases, with 11 bases between them. The CDR3 protein is CASSLRQPFYEQYF. DNA of the CDR3: TGTGCCAGCAGCTTACGGCAGCCATTCTACGAGCAGTACTTC.

The rearrangement joins TRBV15 to TRBJ2-1; weak D call: TRBD1 (6 bases). CDR3 length equals 14 residues. Germline V gene data show CDR1 as LNHNV and CDR2 as YYDKDF (reference sequence). The ends were cut back, 7 bases at V and 3 bases at J, with 13 bases in the middle. CDR3 sequence (DNA): TGTGCCACCAAAGGACAGTATCGCTACAATGAGCAGTTCTTC. Translation gives CATKGQYRYNEQFF.